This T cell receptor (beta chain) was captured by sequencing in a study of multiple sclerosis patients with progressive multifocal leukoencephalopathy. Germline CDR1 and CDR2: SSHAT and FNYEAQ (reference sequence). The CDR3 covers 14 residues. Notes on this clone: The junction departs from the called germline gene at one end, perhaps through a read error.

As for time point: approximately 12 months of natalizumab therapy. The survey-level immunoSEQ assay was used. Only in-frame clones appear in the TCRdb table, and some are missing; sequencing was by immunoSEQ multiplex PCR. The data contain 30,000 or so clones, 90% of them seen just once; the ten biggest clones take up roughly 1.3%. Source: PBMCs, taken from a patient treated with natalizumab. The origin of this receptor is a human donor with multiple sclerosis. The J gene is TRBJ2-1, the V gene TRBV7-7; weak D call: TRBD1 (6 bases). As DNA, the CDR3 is TGTGCTAGCAGCCAAGGGACCGGTGGGGGCGAGCAGTTCTTC. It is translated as CASSQGTGGGEQFF. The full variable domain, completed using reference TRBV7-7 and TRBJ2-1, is GAGVSQSPRYKVTKRGQDVTLRCDPISSHATLYWYQQALGQGPEFLTYFNYEAQPDKSGLPSDRFSAERPEGSISTLTIQRTEQRDSAMYRCASSQGTGGGEQFFGPGTRLTVL.